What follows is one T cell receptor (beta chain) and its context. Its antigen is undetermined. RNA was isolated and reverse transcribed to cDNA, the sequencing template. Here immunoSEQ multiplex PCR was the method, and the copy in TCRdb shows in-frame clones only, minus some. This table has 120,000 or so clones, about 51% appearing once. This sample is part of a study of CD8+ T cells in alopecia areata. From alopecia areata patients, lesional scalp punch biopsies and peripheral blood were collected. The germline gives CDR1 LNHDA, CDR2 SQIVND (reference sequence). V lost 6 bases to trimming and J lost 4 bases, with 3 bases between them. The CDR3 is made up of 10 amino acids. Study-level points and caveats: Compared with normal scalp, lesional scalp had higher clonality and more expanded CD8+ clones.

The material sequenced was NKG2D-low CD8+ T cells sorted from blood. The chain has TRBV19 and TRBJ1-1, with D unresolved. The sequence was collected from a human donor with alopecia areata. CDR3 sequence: CASSSTEAFF. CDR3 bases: TGTGCCAGTAGCTCCACTGAAGCTTTCTTT. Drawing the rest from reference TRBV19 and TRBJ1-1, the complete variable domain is DGGITQSPKYLFRKEGQNVTLSCEQNLNHDAMYWYRQDPGQGLRLIYYSQIVNDFQKGDIAEGYSVSREKKESFPLTVTSAQKNPTAFYLCASSSTEAFFGQGTRLTVV.